The present T cell receptor (beta chain) was sequenced within a study of T cells in Graves' hyperthyroidism and ophthalmopathy. Findings and caveats of the study: Expanded thyroid clonotypes (above 0.001) were mostly also found in blood.

Clinical symptoms, serum thyroxine and TRAb, thyroid ultrasound and orbital computed tomography were used for the diagnoses. PBMCs were obtained from over 8.5 ml fresh peripheral blood. The CDR3 loop spans 14 amino acids. Unmatched junction bases numbered 8, after V lost 7 bases and J lost 7 bases. Germline V gene data show CDR1 as SNHLY and CDR2 as FYNNEI. The table lists this clonotype with many counts. Its specificity is unknown. TCR beta CDR3 sequences were amplified from RNA transcripts. TCR CDR3 regions were first amplified by RT-PCR with HTBI primers. In TCRdb, the multiplex PCR reads were re-called with MiXCR into one record per CDR3 protein. The table shows fewer than 350,000 distinct CDR3 sequences, with around a sixth occurring only once.

The material sequenced was blood. The chain carries TRBV2 and TRBJ2-1, with 9 bases that match TRBD1. This sequence was found in a woman aged 45-65 years with Graves' hyperthyroidism. The CDR3 nucleotides read TGTGCCAGCATGACGACCGGGACAGGGAATGAGCAGTTCTTC. It translates to CASMTTGTGNEQFF. Supplemented by reference TRBV2 and TRBJ2-1, the full variable domain reads EPEVTQTPSHQVTQMGQEVILRCVPISNHLYFYWYRQILGQKVEFLVSFYNNEISEKSEIFDDQFSVERPDGSNFTLKIRSTKLEDSAMYFCASMTTGTGNEQFFGPGTRLTVL.